These 17 T cell receptor beta chains came from one sample sequenced in a study of siplizumab effects on memory and regulatory T cells. Clones were sequenced by immunoSEQ multiplex PCR, and TCRdb holds only the in-frame ones, with some missing. The table has approximately 120,000 clones, roughly 93% seen once. Sample: non-Treg CD4+ T cells sorted from blood. Every receptor here comes from a human donor in good health.

J is TRBJ2-1 and V is TRBV4-1; D may correspond to TRBD1 or TRBD2 (6 bases each). CDR3 length: 14 residues. Germline-derived CDR1 and CDR2 are MGHRA and YSYEKL. V dropped 3 bases and J dropped 2 bases, with 8 bases sitting between them. The CDR3 bases are TGCGCCAGCAGCCAGGGGGGCCCCTACAATGAGCAGTTCTTC. Translating it yields CASSQGGPYNEQFF.

The V and J genes are TRBV4-2 and TRBJ2-5; 13 bases map to TRBD2. CDR1 LGHNA and CDR2 YNFKEQ come from the germline V gene. The CDR3 consists of 15 residues. V shed 3 bases and J 2 bases; nucleotides not matched to a gene: 0. The CDR3 loop is CASSQGLAGQETQYF. Written as DNA, the CDR3 is TGTGCCAGCAGCCAGGGACTAGCGGGGCAAGAGACCCAGTACTTC.

V is TRBV6-1 and J is TRBJ2-1; the D is unclear. The CDR3 spans 14 residues. Per the germline V gene, CDR1 is MNHNS and CDR2 is SASEGT. The germline V and J ends were trimmed by 4 bases and 0 bases, with 7 bases remaining between them. As DNA, the CDR3 is TGTGCCAGCAGTGTTGGCGGCTCCTACAATGAGCAGTTCTTC. It is translated as CASSVGGSYNEQFF.

The V gene is TRBV4-2, the J gene TRBJ2-2, with D tentatively TRBD1 (6 bases). The V end lost 0 bases, the J end lost 4 bases, and 6 bases lay between the germline ends. The CDR3 runs 14 residues. Germline lookup yields CDR1 LGHNA and CDR2 YNFKEQ. CDR3 coding DNA: TGTGCCAGCAGCCAAGACAGGGGCACCGGGGAGCTGTTTTTT. Translation: CASSQDRGTGELFF.

The rearrangement links TRBV28 to TRBJ1-5; D is uncertain. The germline V gene has CDR1 MDHEN and CDR2 SYDVKM. The ends were cut back, 5 bases at V and 4 bases at J, with 6 bases in the middle. This CDR3 has 12 amino acids. The CDR3 reads CASSIPNQPQHF. Written as DNA, the CDR3 is TGTGCCAGCAGTATCCCTAATCAGCCCCAGCATTTT. The whole variable domain, filled in from reference TRBV28 and TRBJ1-5, reads DVKVTQSSRYLVKRTGEKVFLECVQDMDHENMFWYRQDPGLGLRLIYFSYDVKMKEKGDIPEGYSVSREKKERFSLILESASTNQTSMYLCASSIPNQPQHFGDGTRLSIL.

This clone has only one observation. The V and J genes are TRBV6-1 and TRBJ1-1; possible D gene TRBD1, 6 bases. Germline lookup yields CDR1 MNHNS and CDR2 SASEGT. There are 13 residues in the CDR3. Trimming removed 9 bases from V and 4 bases from J, with 15 bases in between. DNA of the CDR3: TGTGCCAGTCGTAGGGGGGGAATCACTGAAGCTTTCTTT. It specifies CASRRGGITEAFF.

The chain recombines TRBV10-3 with TRBJ2-2; 8 bases fit TRBD2. Germline V gene lookup returns CDR1 ENHRY and CDR2 SYGVKD. V trimming: 4 bases; J trimming: 5 bases; junction bases outside the gene matches: 6. CDR3 length: 15 residues. The CDR3 here is CAISAGGPSTGELFF. The CDR3 coding sequence is TGTGCCATCAGTGCGGGGGGGCCGAGTACCGGGGAGCTGTTTTTT.

V usage is TRBV7-3 and J usage is TRBJ2-5; the D is unclear. Germline-derived CDR1 and CDR2 are SGHTA and FQGTGA. The germline V and J ends were trimmed by 0 bases and 3 bases, with 5 bases remaining between them. This CDR3 is built from 13 residues. The CDR3 DNA reads as TGTGCCAGCAGCTTAACTAGGGAAGAGACCCAGTACTTC. Amino acid sequence: CASSLTREETQYF. The complete variable domain, with remaining parts taken from reference TRBV7-3 and TRBJ2-5, reads GAGVSQTPSNKVTEKGKYVELRCDPISGHTALYWYRQSLGQGPEFLIYFQGTGAADDSGLPNDRFFAVRPEGSVSTLKIQRTERGDSAVYLCASSLTREETQYFGPGTRLLVL.

V gene TRBV18 combines with J gene TRBJ1-2, with D possibly being TRBD1 (5 bases). Germline V gene data show CDR1 as KGHSH and CDR2 as LQKENI. The CDR3 loop spans 13 amino acids. The V gene lost 6 bases and the J gene lost 3 bases, with 11 bases spanning the gap. This chain's CDR3 is CASSRGEDYGYTF. For the CDR3, the DNA is TGTGCCAGCTCCCGGGGCGAGGACTATGGCTACACCTTC.

A single count supports this clone. The chain employs TRBV6-6 and TRBJ1-2; D perhaps matches TRBD1 (5 bases). The CDR3 consists of 14 residues. Trimming stripped 2 bases from V and 8 bases from J, with 15 bases between. CDR1 and CDR2 from the germline V gene are MNHNY and SVGAGI (reference sequence). CDR3 protein: CASSYEQGTRGYTF. In nucleotides, the CDR3 is TGTGCCAGCAGTTACGAGCAGGGAACGCGAGGCTACACCTTC.

This clone was picked up one time. The V gene is TRBV9, the J gene TRBJ2-1, with 8 positions matching TRBD2. This CDR3 contains 17 residues. Trimming cost V 3 bases and J 0 bases; bases outside gene matches: 8. Germline loops: CDR1 SGDLS, CDR2 YYNGEE. The CDR3 DNA sequence: TGTGCCAGCAGCGGATTCCGCGGGGGGTTCTCCTACAATGAGCAGTTCTTC. Its translation is CASSGFRGGFSYNEQFF.

The rearrangement joins TRBV7-7 to TRBJ2-5, with D unresolved. The V end was cut by 2 bases, the J end by 5 bases, with 3 bases between. CDR3 size: 11 residues. Germline V CDR1 and CDR2: SSHAT, FNYEAQ (reference sequence). For the CDR3, the DNA is TGTGCCAGCAGCTTAATTGAGACCCAGTACTTC. It codes for CASSLIETQYF.

V gene TRBV9 combines with J gene TRBJ2-5; D possibly corresponds to TRBD1 (5 bases). Looked up from germline, CDR1 is SGDLS and CDR2 is YYNGEE. CDR3 size: 14 residues. V lost 0 bases to trimming and J lost 4 bases, with 10 bases between them. As DNA, the CDR3 is TGTGCCAGCAGCGTAGCCACCCAGGGAGAGACCCAGTACTTC. This encodes CASSVATQGETQYF.

The chain uses TRBV19 and TRBJ2-7; unclear D gene. Germline CDR1 reads LNHDA; CDR2 reads SQIVND (reference sequence). This CDR3 contains 17 residues. Trimming removed 4 bases from V and 4 bases from J, with 23 bases in between. The CDR3 is CASSTAAGGWPRYEQYF. In DNA form, the CDR3 reads TGTGCCAGTAGTACCGCCGCCGGTGGTTGGCCGCGATACGAGCAGTACTTC.

This clone was seen a few times. The genes are TRBV4-1 and TRBJ2-3, with 15 bases aligning to TRBD2. CDR3 size: 18 residues. V gave up 4 bases and J gave up 2 bases; unmatched junction bases: 7. CDR1 MGHRA and CDR2 YSYEKL come from the germline V gene. Here the CDR3 DNA reads TGCGCCAGCAGCCGGGGACTAGCGGGGGGATCAACCACAGATACGCAGTATTTT. This gives the protein CASSRGLAGGSTTDTQYF.

The chain is built from TRBV5-1 and TRBJ2-5; perhaps TRBD1 as D (6 bases). Trimming removed 4 bases from V and 4 bases from J, with 17 bases in between. Germline loops: CDR1 SGHRS, CDR2 YFSETQ. This CDR3 region has 15 residues. The CDR3 bases are TGCGCCAGCAGCCCGGGACACCTAACTGGAGAGACCCAGTACTTC. It is translated as CASSPGHLTGETQYF. The full variable domain, with the rest looked up from reference TRBV5-1 and TRBJ2-5, is KAGVTQTPRYLIKTRGQQVTLSCSPISGHRSVSWYQQTPGQGLQFLFEYFSETQRNKGNFPGRFSGRQFSNSRSEMNVSTLELGDSALYLCASSPGHLTGETQYFGPGTRLLVL.

This chain connects TRBV6-5 to TRBJ1-1; D perhaps matches TRBD1 (6 bases). Trimming took off 6 bases at V and 0 bases at J, with 11 bases between the two ends. The CDR3 is 14 amino acids. Germline CDR1 MNHEY, CDR2 SVGAGI. Here the CDR3 reads CASRRDTMNTEAFF. The CDR3 DNA reads TGTGCCAGCAGACGGGACACCATGAACACTGAAGCTTTCTTT.